The following is a T cell receptor (beta chain) sequence with its context. This sample is drawn from a study of blood T cell repertoires in COVID-19. Study-wide context: Nucleic acid was either cDNA or gDNA, and it came from T cells, B-cell-depleted T cells, or PBMCs.

Sequencing used immunoSEQ multiplex PCR; TCRdb keeps in-frame clones, though not all of them. This sample has about 77,000 clones; 90% occur once, and the top ten carry 16%. The TCR was taken from a woman aged 80 or older with active or convalescent COVID-19. What was sequenced was peripheral blood.

CDR3: CATSDLSAVGQGALSEKLFF. As DNA, the CDR3 is TGTGCCACCAGTGATTTGTCCGCGGTTGGACAGGGGGCACTGTCTGAAAAACTGTTTTTT. The chain employs TRBV24-1 and TRBJ1-4; 11 bases line up with TRBD1. This CDR3 is built from 20 residues. V trimming: 0 bases; J trimming: 7 bases; junction bases outside the gene matches: 15. The germline V gene has CDR1 KGHDR and CDR2 SFDVKD.